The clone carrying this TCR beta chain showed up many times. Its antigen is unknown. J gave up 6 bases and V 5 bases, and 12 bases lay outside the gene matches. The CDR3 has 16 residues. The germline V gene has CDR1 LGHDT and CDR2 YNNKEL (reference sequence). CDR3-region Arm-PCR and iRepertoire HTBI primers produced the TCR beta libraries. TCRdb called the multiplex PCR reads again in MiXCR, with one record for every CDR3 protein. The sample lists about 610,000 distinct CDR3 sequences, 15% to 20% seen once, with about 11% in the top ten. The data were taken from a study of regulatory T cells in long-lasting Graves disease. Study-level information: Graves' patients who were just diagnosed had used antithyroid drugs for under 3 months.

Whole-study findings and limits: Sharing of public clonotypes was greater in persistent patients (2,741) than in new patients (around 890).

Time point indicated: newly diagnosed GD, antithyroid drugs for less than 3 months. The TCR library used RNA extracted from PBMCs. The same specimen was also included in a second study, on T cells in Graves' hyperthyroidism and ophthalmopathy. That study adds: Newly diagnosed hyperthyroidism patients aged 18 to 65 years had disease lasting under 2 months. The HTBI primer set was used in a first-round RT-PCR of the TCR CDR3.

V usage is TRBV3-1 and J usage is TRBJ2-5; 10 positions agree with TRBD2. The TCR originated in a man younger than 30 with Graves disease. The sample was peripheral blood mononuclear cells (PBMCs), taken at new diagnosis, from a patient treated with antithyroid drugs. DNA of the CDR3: TGTGCCAGCAGCTCACTCGGAGCGGGGGGGCGACAGACCCAGTACTTC. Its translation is CASSSLGAGGRQTQYF.